One sample yielded the 7 T cell receptor beta chains listed below, sequenced in a study of blood T cell repertoires in COVID-19. Some clones are missing from TCRdb's copy, which holds only in-frame ones; the method was immunoSEQ multiplex PCR. This sample has roughly 200,000 clones, with about 89% found just once. Sequenced sample: peripheral blood. Every receptor here comes from a man aged 35 to 55 with acute or convalescent COVID-19.

The chain uses TRBV9 and TRBJ2-5, with D perhaps TRBD1 (6 bases). Germline CDR1 SGDLS, CDR2 YYNGEE. The CDR3 has 14 amino acids. V lost 0 bases, J lost 2 bases, and 8 bases lay in between. DNA of the CDR3: TGTGCCAGCAGCGTAGCCGGGACACAAGAGACCCAGTACTTC. Residues: CASSVAGTQETQYF. The full variable domain, with the rest looked up from reference TRBV9 and TRBJ2-5, is DSGVTQTPKHLITATGQRVTLRCSPRSGDLSVYWYQQSLDQGLQFLIQYYNGEERAKGNILERFSAQQFPDLHSELNLSSLELGDSALYFCASSVAGTQETQYFGPGTRLLVL.

The J gene is TRBJ2-1, the V gene TRBV20-1, with a possible D match to TRBD1 (5 bases). CDR1 is DFQATT, CDR2 SNEGSKA, per germline (reference sequence). The CDR3 has 14 amino acids. The V end lost 3 bases, the J end lost 7 bases, and 16 bases lay between the germline ends. The CDR3 loop is CSASYQGRENEQFF. The CDR3 nucleotides are TGCAGTGCTAGTTATCAGGGTAGGGAAAATGAGCAGTTCTTC.

This chain uses TRBV7-7 with TRBJ2-5, with 11 bases identical to TRBD1. The CDR3 has 15 residues. The J segment lost 5 bases and the V segment lost 5 bases, leaving 7 bases of the junction unmatched. Germline CDR1 and CDR2: SSHAT and FNYEAQ (reference sequence). The CDR3 here is CASSVGQGALETQYF. The DNA for the CDR3 is TGTGCCAGCAGCGTCGGACAGGGGGCCCTTGAGACCCAGTACTTC.

V usage is TRBV2 and J usage is TRBJ2-7; 8 nucleotides match TRBD1. The CDR3 spans 16 residues. CDR1 and CDR2 (germline): SNHLY, FYNNEI. V lost 5 bases to trimming and J lost 3 bases; unmatched junction nucleotides: 12. CDR3 in DNA: TGTGCCAGCAGTCCAGAGGGGACCGGGACAGGCTACGAGCAGTACTTC. This gives the protein CASSPEGTGTGYEQYF.

The rearrangement uses TRBV10-3 and TRBJ1-1, with a weak D call TRBD1 (6 bases). Germline values: CDR1 ENHRY, CDR2 SYGVKD. The V end was cut by 2 bases, the J end by 1 base, with 11 bases between. This CDR3 is built from 15 residues. Here the CDR3 reads CAISEGGQPNTEAFF. CDR3 in DNA: TGTGCCATCAGTGAGGGAGGACAGCCGAACACTGAAGCTTTCTTT.

The chain employs TRBV3-1 (or the pseudogene TRBV3-2) and TRBJ2-7; D is ambiguous. The V end lost 1 base, the J end lost 1 base, and 8 bases lay between the germline ends. Germline CDR1 reads LGHDT; CDR2 reads YNNKEL (reference sequence). This CDR3 region has 14 residues. CDR3 loop: CASSQGLVSYEQYF. CDR3 in DNA: TGTGCCAGCAGCCAAGGCCTAGTTTCCTACGAGCAGTACTTC.

The sample holds one count of this clone. The rearrangement joins TRBV6-2 or TRBV6-3 to TRBJ2-7; D is undetermined. The length of the CDR3 is 14 residues. Germline V lookup: CDR1 MNHEY, CDR2 SVGEGT. The ends were cut back, 4 bases at V and 2 bases at J, with 12 bases in the middle. The chain's CDR3 is CASSLKYNAYEQYF. CDR3 coding DNA: TGTGCCAGCAGTTTAAAATACAACGCCTACGAGCAGTACTTC.